These 15 T cell receptor beta chains were sequenced from one sample in a study of T cell changes during pregnancy in multiple sclerosis. TCRdb keeps only in-frame clones here, not all; method: immunoSEQ multiplex PCR. The sample includes around 49,000 clones, 90% of them seen just once. The starting material was peripheral blood, obtained after pregnancy. The origin of the receptors is a female donor in good health, enrolled as a control in a pregnancy study.

V gene TRBV7-9 combines with J gene TRBJ2-1; no clear D. The CDR3 is 15 amino acids. Trimming removed 3 bases from V and 4 bases from J, with 13 bases in between. Germline V gene sequence: CDR1 SEHNR, CDR2 FQNEAQ (reference sequence). This CDR3 is CASSFMIQLYNEQFF. The CDR3 DNA reads TGTGCCAGCAGCTTTATGATTCAACTGTACAATGAGCAGTTCTTC. The full variable domain, completed using reference TRBV7-9 and TRBJ2-1, is DTGVSQNPRHKITKRGQNVTFRCDPISEHNRLYWYRQTLGQGPEFLTYFQNEAQLEKSRLLSDRFSAERPKGSFSTLEIQRTEQGDSAMYLCASSFMIQLYNEQFFGPGTRLTVL.

The rearrangement links TRBV20-1 to TRBJ2-5; TRBD1 matches 8 bases. The V gene's germline CDR1 is DFQATT and CDR2 SNEGSKA (reference sequence). The V and J ends lost 5 bases and 5 bases, in that order; junction bases with no gene match: 1. The CDR3 spans 11 residues. The DNA of the CDR3 is TGCAGTGCTCGGACAGGGGAGACCCAGTACTTC. Translated, it gives CSARTGETQYF.

The genes are TRBV2 and TRBJ2-4; D possibly corresponds to TRBD2 (6 bases). CDR1 is SNHLY and CDR2 is FYNNEI in the germline V gene. This CDR3 has 17 amino acids. Between the trimmed V and J ends, which lost 2 bases and 2 bases, there was a span of 16 bases. The CDR3 coding sequence is TGTGCCAGCAGTGAAACGAGACTAGATTTGCCCAAAAACATTCAGTACTTC. It specifies CASSETRLDLPKNIQYF.

This chain connects TRBV7-8 to TRBJ1-2, with 9 positions matching TRBD1. This CDR3 has 15 amino acids. The V segment lost 1 base and the J segment 4 bases; nucleotides outside the gene matches: 4. Germline CDR1 is SGHVS and CDR2 is FQNEAQ. CDR3 DNA: TGTGCCAGCAGCTTAGGATTGGGACAGGGCTATGGCTACACCTTC. Translated, it gives CASSLGLGQGYGYTF.

The chain employs TRBV6-5 and TRBJ2-5; weak D call: TRBD2 (5 bases). The CDR3 has 14 amino acids. With 0 bases removed from V and 4 bases from J, the gap between germline ends came to 9 bases. In germline, CDR1 is MNHEY, CDR2 SVGAGI. DNA of the CDR3: TGTGCCAGCAGTTACTCGAGGGCCAGAGAGACCCAGTACTTC. It codes for CASSYSRARETQYF.

The chain uses TRBV25-1 and TRBJ2-5; the D gene is possibly TRBD1 (6 bases). The germline V and J ends were trimmed by 6 bases and 4 bases, with 12 bases remaining between them. Germline V lookup: CDR1 MGHDK, CDR2 SYGVNS. This CDR3 is built from 13 residues. CDR3 nucleotides: TGTGCCAGCAGCCCCCTAGGGGGAGAGACCCAGTACTTC. This translates into CASSPLGGETQYF.

This chain joins TRBV9 and TRBJ2-7; 9 nucleotides match TRBD1. Germline V gene lookup returns CDR1 SGDLS and CDR2 YYNGEE. This CDR3 comprises 15 residues. Losses at the gene ends were 3 bases for V and 2 bases for J; bases not matched to a gene: 6. The CDR3 DNA sequence: TGTGCCAGCAGCGCGCGACAGGGGGAAACCTACGAGCAGTACTTC. Translated, it gives CASSARQGETYEQYF. The full variable domain, its missing parts supplied by reference TRBV9 and TRBJ2-7, is DSGVTQTPKHLITATGQRVTLRCSPRSGDLSVYWYQQSLDQGLQFLIQYYNGEERAKGNILERFSAQQFPDLHSELNLSSLELGDSALYFCASSARQGETYEQYFGPGTRLTVT.

The chain employs TRBV5-1 and TRBJ1-5; D call uncertain. The CDR3 contains 14 residues. From germline, CDR1 is SGHRS and CDR2 YFSETQ. The V end lost 4 bases, the J end lost 2 bases, and 10 bases lay between the germline ends. The DNA for the CDR3 is TGCGCCAGCAGCCCAGACGGGGGCAATCAGCCCCAGCATTTT. This sequence encodes CASSPDGGNQPQHF.

This clone appeared a few times. The chain employs TRBV12-5 and TRBJ1-3; perhaps TRBD1 as D (5 bases). V was shortened by 0 bases and J by 3 bases, with 9 bases between the two germline ends. This CDR3 has 15 residues. The germline gives CDR1 LGHNT, CDR2 FRNRAP. CDR3 DNA sequence: TGTGCTAGTGGTTTGGTACTTAGGGGTGGAAACACCATATATTTT. Its protein product is CASGLVLRGGNTIYF.

V is TRBV18 and J is TRBJ2-7, with TRBD1 as a possible D gene (5 bases). The CDR3 is made up of 15 amino acids. Trimming stripped 8 bases from V and 2 bases from J, with 19 bases between. CDR1 and CDR2 from the germline V gene are KGHSH and LQKENI. The CDR3 region has the DNA TGTGCCAGCGCGTTGACAGTCGCCAAGGCCTACGAGCAGTACTTC. This translates into CASALTVAKAYEQYF.

The J gene is TRBJ1-3, the V gene TRBV30, with 7 nucleotides matching TRBD1. This CDR3 is built from 13 residues. The trim removed 5 bases at V and 3 bases at J, leaving 4 bases unmatched. Germline loops: CDR1 GTSNPN, CDR2 SVGIG (reference sequence). CDR3 sequence: CAWSDRFGNTIYF. The DNA for the CDR3 is TGTGCCTGGTCGGACAGGTTTGGAAACACCATATATTTT.

The chain joins TRBV4-1 to TRBJ2-1; 8 nucleotides agree with TRBD2. The CDR3 has 15 amino acids. CDR1 and CDR2 from the germline V gene are MGHRA and YSYEKL. V lost 2 bases, J lost 8 bases, and 8 bases stayed unmatched. CDR3 sequence reads: CASSQRAGAQDEQFF. CDR3 nucleotide sequence: TGCGCCAGCAGCCAACGAGCGGGGGCCCAGGATGAGCAGTTCTTC.

V is TRBV15 and J is TRBJ2-2; D ambiguous. Deletions cut 5 bases from V and 3 bases from J, with 13 bases between. Germline assignment: CDR1 LNHNV and CDR2 YYDKDF (reference sequence). CDR3 size: 15 residues. DNA of the CDR3: TGTGCCACCAGCCCGGGTTCCCGGGACACCGGGGAGCTGTTTTTT. Encoded protein: CATSPGSRDTGELFF.

The chain is built from TRBV10-3 and TRBJ2-1, with D tentatively TRBD2 (5 bases). The CDR3 consists of 16 residues. The V gene's germline CDR1 is ENHRY and CDR2 SYGVKD. V was cut by 4 bases and J by 8 bases, with 21 bases left in between. The CDR3 DNA reads TGTGCCATCAGTGTCTCCCCCGCCGGGATGGCGGATGAGCAGTTCTTC. As protein: CAISVSPAGMADEQFF.

The V and J genes are TRBV18 and TRBJ1-5, with 12 bases aligning to TRBD1. Unmatched junction bases numbered 10, after V lost 3 bases and J lost 7 bases. The CDR3 extends over 17 amino acids. Germline V lookup: CDR1 KGHSH, CDR2 LQKENI. Here the CDR3 DNA reads TGTGCCAGCTCACCTAAGACCGGGACAGGGGGCGGGCAGCCCCAGCATTTT. Residues: CASSPKTGTGGGQPQHF.